These 18 T cell receptor beta chains were all obtained from the same sample, sequenced in a study of blood T cell repertoires in COVID-19. The method was immunoSEQ multiplex PCR; TCRdb's version includes in-frame clones alone and lacks a portion of them. The sample lists about 160,000 clones, approximately 90% occurring once. Sequenced: peripheral blood. These TCRs come from a man aged 18-30 years with acute or convalescent COVID-19.

This clone is a singleton in its sample. The chain has TRBV7-6 and TRBJ1-1; TRBD1 aligns across 12 bases. Germline values: CDR1 SGHVS, CDR2 FNYEAQ. V dropped 2 bases and J dropped 6; count of bases not matched to a gene: 10. This CDR3 region has 17 residues. The CDR3: CASSLWGQGALSSEAFF. The CDR3 DNA reads as TGTGCCAGCAGCTTATGGGGACAGGGGGCGCTTTCGTCTGAAGCTTTCTTT.

The CDR3 is CASSQTETNYGYTF. The CDR3 DNA reads as TGCGCCAGCAGCCAGACAGAAACTAACTATGGCTACACCTTC. The chain links TRBV5-1 to TRBJ1-2; D is perhaps TRBD1 (5 bases). The CDR3 consists of 14 residues. Trimming stripped 4 bases from V and 0 bases from J, with 10 bases between. Germline values: CDR1 SGHRS, CDR2 YFSETQ.

This sequence joins TRBV7-9 and TRBJ2-1; D unclear. The CDR3 loop spans 13 amino acids. The V gene lost 3 bases and the J gene lost 5 bases, with 8 bases spanning the gap. The germline CDR1 and CDR2 sequences are SEHNR and FQNEAQ (reference sequence). CDR3 region: CASSLSTDNEQFF. The CDR3 DNA reads TGTGCCAGCAGCTTGAGCACGGACAATGAGCAGTTCTTC.

The chain employs TRBV9 and TRBJ1-2, with 7 bases lining up with TRBD1. With V trimmed by 4 bases and J by 4 bases, 10 bases remained unmatched. CDR3 length: 15 residues. Looked up from germline, CDR1 is SGDLS and CDR2 is YYNGEE. The CDR3 is CASSPGTALSYGYTF. The CDR3 DNA is TGTGCCAGCAGCCCCGGGACAGCGCTATCCTATGGCTACACCTTC.

V is TRBV3-1 (or the pseudogene TRBV3-2) and J is TRBJ1-1, with 7 bases that match TRBD1. CDR1 is LGHDT and CDR2 is YNNKEL in the germline V gene (reference sequence). The CDR3 spans 14 residues. Trimming removed 5 bases from V and 2 bases from J; junction bases left unmatched: 5. DNA for the CDR3: TGTGCCAGCAGCTCGACAGGGCTCAACACTGAAGCTTTCTTT. It translates to CASSSTGLNTEAFF.

The V gene is TRBV27, the J gene TRBJ1-6; D not resolved. The V and J ends lost 2 bases and 7 bases respectively, with 3 bases between them. CDR1 MNHEY and CDR2 SMNVEV come from the germline V gene (reference sequence). This CDR3 is built from 12 residues. The CDR3 spells CASSLRNSPLHF. In DNA form, the CDR3 reads TGTGCCAGCAGTTTACGGAATTCACCCCTCCACTTT.

This rearrangement joins TRBV18 to TRBJ2-5; the match to TRBD1 covers 10 bases. V lost 4 bases, J lost 2 bases, and 4 bases stayed unmatched. This CDR3 comprises 15 residues. CDR1 KGHSH and CDR2 LQKENI come from the germline V gene. CDR3 sequence (DNA): TGTGCCAGCTCACTGGGGACAGGGGAACAAGAGACCCAGTACTTC. As protein: CASSLGTGEQETQYF.

The rearrangement uses TRBV25-1 and TRBJ1-1; TRBD1 aligns across 8 bases. The CDR3 is 16 amino acids. The J segment lost 0 bases and the V segment lost 2 bases, leaving 5 bases of the junction unmatched. CDR1 is MGHDK and CDR2 is SYGVNS in the germline V gene. This chain's CDR3 is CASSERQGIVNTEAFF. CDR3 in DNA: TGTGCCAGCAGTGAAAGACAGGGGATCGTGAACACTGAAGCTTTCTTT.

The V and J genes are TRBV18 and TRBJ2-6; TRBD1 agrees at 9 bases. This CDR3 comprises 17 residues. Unmatched junction bases numbered 4, after V lost 4 bases and J lost 0 bases. Per germline, CDR1 KGHSH and CDR2 LQKENI. The CDR3 coding sequence is TGTGCCAGCTCACGGACAGGGGTGAGCTCTGGGGCCAACGTCCTGACTTTC. It translates to CASSRTGVSSGANVLTF.

This clone was observed a handful of times. V is TRBV5-4 and J is TRBJ2-1; D not resolved. The V end lost 0 bases, the J end lost 5 bases, and 6 bases lay between the germline ends. There are 13 residues in the CDR3. Germline CDR1 reads SGHNT; CDR2 reads YYREEE (reference sequence). The CDR3 sequence is CASSLDFDNEQFF. The CDR3 bases are TGTGCCAGCAGCTTGGACTTTGACAATGAGCAGTTCTTC.

This sequence joins TRBV7-6 and TRBJ2-2; weak D call: TRBD1 (6 bases). Trimming took 4 bases from V and 6 from J, leaving 18 bases between them. This CDR3 region has 16 residues. CDR1 is SGHVS, CDR2 FNYEAQ, per germline. The CDR3 DNA follows: TGTGCCAGCAGCTCTACAGGGTATGGGGCGGCCGGGGAGCTGTTTTTT. Translation gives CASSSTGYGAAGELFF.

The gene calls are TRBV6-5 and TRBJ1-1; tentative D call: TRBD1 (6 bases). CDR3 length: 12 residues. Looked up from germline, CDR1 is MNHEY and CDR2 is SVGAGI. V lost 7 bases and J lost 5, with 11 bases in between. CDR3 DNA: TGTGCCAGCAACCGACAGGCAACTGAAGCTTTCTTT. Its translation: CASNRQATEAFF.

The chain couples TRBV18 to TRBJ1-5; D gene uncertain. Trimming shortened V by 3 bases and J by 5 bases, and 5 bases separated the two germline ends. The CDR3 is 12 residues long. Germline CDR1 reads KGHSH; CDR2 reads LQKENI. This chain's CDR3 is CASSPSDQPQHF. CDR3 nucleotide sequence: TGTGCCAGCTCACCGTCGGATCAGCCCCAGCATTTT.

The chain has TRBV5-1 and TRBJ1-2; no clear D gene. V was pared by 0 bases and J by 2 bases, with 11 bases between. The CDR3 contains 15 residues. Germline V gene sequence: CDR1 SGHRS, CDR2 YFSETQ. The CDR3 is CASSLGGKGNYGYTF. The CDR3 DNA follows: TGCGCCAGCAGCTTGGGAGGGAAGGGCAACTATGGCTACACCTTC.

V is TRBV12-3 or TRBV12-4 and J is TRBJ2-1; no definite D call. The V gene lost 2 bases and the J gene lost 10 bases, with 6 bases spanning the gap. The length of the CDR3 is 11 residues. The CDR3 here is CASSLLAEQFF. For the CDR3, the DNA is TGTGCCAGCAGTTTATTAGCAGAGCAGTTCTTC.

V is TRBV6-5 and J is TRBJ2-1; 8 bases align to TRBD2. The CDR3 sequence is 13 residues long. CDR1 is MNHEY and CDR2 is SVGAGI in the germline V gene. Losses at the gene ends were 8 bases for V and 7 bases for J; bases not matched to a gene: 7. CDR3 nucleotides: TGTGCCAGCCCTTCCTTAGCGGGGAATGAGCAGTTCTTC. Protein product: CASPSLAGNEQFF.

The rearrangement joins TRBV10-3 to TRBJ2-7, with 14 bases fitting TRBD2. CDR1 is ENHRY and CDR2 is SYGVKD in the germline V gene. This CDR3 has 17 amino acids. Losses at the gene ends were 4 bases for V and 4 bases for J; bases not matched to a gene: 9. The DNA of the CDR3 is TGTGCCATCAGTGGGGGACTAGCGGGGGCCTCTGGGTACGAGCAGTACTTC. It specifies CAISGGLAGASGYEQYF.

The chain is built from TRBV6-5 and TRBJ1-2; D gene ambiguous. Trimming removed 7 bases from V and 3 bases from J, with 18 bases in between. This CDR3 is 15 amino acids long. The germline CDR1 and CDR2 sequences are MNHEY and SVGAGI. CDR3 in amino acids: CASIRGLRSDYGYTF. The CDR3 nucleotides are TGTGCCAGCATTAGAGGGCTAAGGTCGGACTATGGCTACACCTTC.